The clone carrying this TCR beta chain was seen a handful of times. Antigen specificity is unknown. Primers: 60 Vbeta forward and 13 Jbeta reverse. TCRdb's copy holds only in-frame clones and misses some; the assay was immunoSEQ multiplex PCR. The sample has 250,000 to 300,000 clones, about four fifths seen once. This entry is derived from a study of cytomegalovirus exposure and HLA in healthy donors. Findings and limits, study-wide: It was 150 to 200 TCR beta chains that were listed as cytomegalovirus-associated. In a later analysis, common viral pathogens appeared linked to several of the most significant clusters. One variant, a missense change in DCLRE1C, was linked in a later analysis to TCR beta V- and J-gene trimming. While the bulk of TCR sequences proved rare, some public TCRs turned up in many donors.

Trimming removed 0 bases from V and 6 bases from J; junction bases left unmatched: 3. The germline V gene has CDR1 SNHLY and CDR2 FYNNEI. The CDR3 runs 16 residues. What was sequenced was PBMCs. The receptor was isolated from a woman between 35 and 50 years old in good health and CMV-seropositive. This sequence joins TRBV2 and TRBJ2-1; 12 nucleotides align to TRBD2. CDR3 amino acids: CASSEALAGGSNEQFF. The CDR3 DNA reads TGTGCCAGCAGTGAAGCGCTAGCGGGAGGGTCCAATGAGCAGTTCTTC.